The 3 T cell receptor beta chains below were found in one sample sequenced in a study of blood T cell repertoires in COVID-19. Method: immunoSEQ multiplex PCR; TCRdb's copy keeps in-frame clones and lacks some. The data contain 240,000 or so clones, about four fifths of them singletons. The sequenced sample was peripheral blood. The receptors come from a woman aged 18-30 years with acute or convalescent COVID-19.

The table lists this clone with a few counts. This chain links TRBV5-1 with TRBJ2-1; TRBD2 matches at 8 bases. V was pared by 5 bases and J by 6 bases, with 7 bases of the junction left unmatched. The CDR3 length is 14 residues. The germline gives CDR1 SGHRS, CDR2 YFSETQ. The CDR3 here is CASSEGLAFNEQFF. For the CDR3, the DNA is TGCGCCAGCAGTGAAGGACTAGCTTTCAATGAGCAGTTCTTC.

The gene calls are TRBV2 and TRBJ2-1; 7 positions match TRBD2. The V and J ends lost 1 base and 8 bases, in that order; junction bases with no gene match: 5. Germline CDR1 and CDR2: SNHLY and FYNNEI. The CDR3 extends over 14 amino acids. CDR3 bases: TGTGCCAGCAGTGAAGACGGGAGGAGGTATGAGCAGTTCTTC. Amino acids: CASSEDGRRYEQFF.

The chain couples TRBV10-3 to TRBJ2-1, with 9 positions matching TRBD2. The V gene's germline CDR1 is ENHRY and CDR2 SYGVKD. V dropped 2 bases and J dropped 5; count of bases not matched to a gene: 4. The CDR3 loop spans 15 amino acids. Here the CDR3 reads CAISELASGNNEQFF. The CDR3 DNA sequence: TGTGCCATCAGTGAGCTGGCTAGCGGGAACAATGAGCAGTTCTTC.